The 9 T cell receptor beta chains presented below share a single source sample, sequenced in a study of control samples from healthy donors and cancer patients. Assay used: immunoSEQ multiplex PCR; TCRdb lists only in-frame clones, some missing. The sample yields more than 70,000 clones, approximately 91% seen once. Sequencing used blood. These receptors were taken from a woman aged 25-40 years in good health.

This clone was picked up a small number of times. The chain uses TRBV11-2 and TRBJ2-2, with a weak D call TRBD2 (7 bases). CDR1 is SGHAT, CDR2 FQNNGV, per germline. The CDR3 spans 13 residues. With 10 bases removed from V and 9 bases from J, the gap between germline ends came to 18 bases. CDR3 in amino acids: CATLGGHHRELFF. The CDR3, as DNA: TGTGCCACGCTGGGGGGGCATCACCGGGAGCTGTTTTTT.

The chain recombines TRBV7-6 with TRBJ2-3, with TRBD2 matching over 9 bases. The CDR3 sequence is 17 residues long. With 0 bases clipped from V and 6 bases from J, the junction kept 10 bases outside the gene matches. The germline CDR1 and CDR2 sequences are SGHVS and FNYEAQ. CDR3 sequence (DNA): TGTGCCAGCAGCTTAGCGTTAGTAGCGGGAGAAACGGATACGCAGTATTTT. Its translation: CASSLALVAGETDTQYF.

V usage is TRBV28 and J usage is TRBJ1-1, with D hard to call. The CDR3 covers 14 residues. The V end lost 4 bases, the J end lost 1 base, and 10 bases lay between the germline ends. Per the germline V gene, CDR1 is MDHEN and CDR2 is SYDVKM. The DNA of the CDR3 is TGTGCCAGCAGTTATTGGACCCCGAACACTGAAGCTTTCTTT. This encodes CASSYWTPNTEAFF.

The chain uses TRBV2 and TRBJ2-2, with 12 bases lining up with TRBD1. The germline V gene encodes CDR1 SNHLY and CDR2 FYNNEI. Trimming at V came to 7 bases and at J to 6 bases, leaving 6 bases not matched to a gene. The CDR3 totals 15 residues. The CDR3 bases are TGTGCCAGCAAGACAGGGACAGGGGGCCCCGGGGAGCTGTTTTTT. Translating it yields CASKTGTGGPGELFF. Using reference TRBV2 and TRBJ2-2 for the parts outside the CDR3, the full variable domain is EPEVTQTPSHQVTQMGQEVILRCVPISNHLYFYWYRQILGQKVEFLVSFYNNEISEKSEIFDDQFSVERPDGSNFTLKIRSTKLEDSAMYFCASKTGTGGPGELFFGEGSRLTVL.

V gene TRBV6-6 combines with J gene TRBJ2-7; 7 bases agree with TRBD1. Germline V gives CDR1 MNHNY, CDR2 SVGAGI (reference sequence). This CDR3 has 13 amino acids. Trimming cost V 6 bases and J 5 bases; bases outside gene matches: 7. Here the CDR3 DNA reads TGTGCCAGCAGGCGCACAGGGGTCGACGAGCAGTACTTC. It specifies CASRRTGVDEQYF.

V and J are TRBV10-1 and TRBJ1-3, with unresolved D. This CDR3 contains 14 residues. Between the trimmed V and J ends, which lost 6 bases and 4 bases, there was a span of 13 bases. Per germline, CDR1 WNHNN and CDR2 SYGVQD (reference sequence). The CDR3 sequence: CASRERDSGNTIYF. The CDR3 DNA sequence: TGCGCCAGCAGGGAGAGGGATAGCGGAAACACCATATATTTT.

The chain joins TRBV5-1 to TRBJ2-5; D is unresolved. Germline V gene sequence: CDR1 SGHRS, CDR2 YFSETQ. CDR3 length: 15 amino acids. V was pared by 4 bases and J by 2 bases, with 15 bases between. CDR3 sequence reads: CASSHLSLEQETQYF. The CDR3 DNA reads TGCGCCAGCAGCCACCTTAGTTTGGAGCAAGAGACCCAGTACTTC.

Points on this clone: At one end, the junction sequence differs from germline, possibly due to a read error. The chain is built from TRBV3-1 (or the pseudogene TRBV3-2) and TRBJ2-4; D is uncertain. The germline V gene has CDR1 LGHDT and CDR2 YNNKEL (reference sequence). The CDR3 sequence is 14 residues long. In nucleotides, the CDR3 is TGTGCCAGCAGCCTGGCGAGTGCCAAGAACATTCAGTACTTC. Its protein product is CASSLASAKNIQYF.

The chain joins TRBV5-1 to TRBJ1-1; weak D call: TRBD1 (5 bases). Trimming pared 6 bases from V and 4 bases from J, leaving 16 bases between. The CDR3 totals 14 residues. Germline V gives CDR1 SGHRS, CDR2 YFSETQ. This chain's CDR3 is CASTTGTGGTEAFF. As DNA, the CDR3 is TGCGCCAGCACCACGGGGACCGGGGGCACTGAAGCTTTCTTT.